This is a list of T cell receptor beta chains from one sample in a study of regulatory T cells in long-lasting Graves disease. TCRdb re-called the multiplex PCR reads through MiXCR, storing one row per CDR3 protein. Of more than 450,000 distinct CDR3 sequences in the sample, more than 10% are singletons; the top ten hold around 9.3%. These same data were also listed under a study on T cells in Graves' hyperthyroidism and ophthalmopathy.

The source was peripheral blood mononuclear cells (PBMCs), collected at new diagnosis, from a patient treated with antithyroid drugs. Source of these receptors: a woman aged 25 to 39 with Graves disease. Both conserved end residues are trimmed from each CDR3.

v_call,cdr3_aa
TRBV28,ASSLPGAF
TRBV6-1,ASVPGQGPYEQY
TRBV6-5,ASSLRLDRWNIQY
TRBV2,ASSRRQETYEQY
TRBV7-9,ASSEPGQDTDTQY
TRBV15,ATSRGSGRAAYGYT
TRBV27,ASSLSYRGYGYT
TRBV18,ASSPGITNQPQH
TRBV5-6,ASSLEALGHNEQF
TRBV7-9,ASSSKPLAVTSYNEQF
TRBV7-9,ASSSIFGRLGEKLF
TRBV2,ASSDRSFSTDTQY
TRBV4-3,ASSQDPLLRDTDTQY
TRBV7-4,ASSLEVSLSDTGELF
TRBV12-3/TRBV12-4,ASSPDQDSGELF
TRBV27,AAKRDEVNYGYT
TRBV25-1,ASSESQSTNEKLF
TRBV20-1,SARVWGYNEQF
TRBV30,AWSVRGDTEAF
TRBV9,ASSGQVSGESYNEQF
TRBV9,ASKPGSGNTEAF
TRBV5-1,ASSWGQGQNTGELF
TRBV2,ASSDGGSGNTIY
TRBV4-1,ASSQWGQNTEAF